This TCR beta chain appears in the sequencing data of a study of post-analysis software for immune sequencing data. Turning to the study itself: Disease trajectories encompassed relapsing-remitting, secondary progressive and progressive-relapsing multiple sclerosis.

Researchers reported that TCR beta cDNA libraries carried unique molecular identifiers. T cells numbering about 0.95 to 10 million gave rise to about 490,000 cDNA molecules. A single record per CDR3 protein comes from TCRdb applying MiXCR to the PCR reads. The sample lists about 760,000 distinct CDR3 sequences, 30% seen once, with approximately 0.6% in the top ten. This CDR3 contains 17 residues. Germline V gene sequence: CDR1 KGHDR, CDR2 SFDVKD. On this clonotype itself: What it recognizes is unknown.

Study-level points and caveats: Roughly five TRBV segments appeared more often in patients than in controls, and TRBV5-6, TRBV5-1 and TRBV20-1 were among these.

The chain combines TRBV24-1 with TRBJ2-3; possible D gene TRBD1, 5 bases. Input material: blood. The origin of this receptor is a girl aged 10 to 17 with multiple sclerosis. The CDR3, as DNA: TGTACTACCAGTGACCCGACAGACTGGAAAAGCACAGATACGCAGTATTTT. This codes for CTTSDPTDWKSTDTQYF.